The clone carrying this T cell receptor (beta chain) came up once. These data belong to a study of shared clonotypes between healthy human individuals. CCR7-negative CD45RA+ TemRA cells were pooled with CD45RO+ cells for CD8 memory. The V and J ends lost 3 bases and 3 bases respectively, with 18 bases between them. The CDR3 is 16 amino acids. Germline CDR1 and CDR2: LGHNA and YSLEER. The authors distributed each subset's genomic DNA evenly over several immunoSEQ plates. When replicate PCRs were run on sorted subsets, they used around 200 ng DNA, about 30,000 T cell genomes. The protocol was immunoSEQ multiplex PCR, while the TCRdb copy is restricted to in-frame clones and leaves out a portion. The table has about 79,000 clones, 60% to 70% seen once.

Sequenced input: memory CD8+ T cells sorted from blood. Subset in this sample: CD45RO+ cells pooled with CCR7-negative TemRA cells. The chain is built from TRBV4-3 and TRBJ2-7; D tentatively fits TRBD1 or TRBD2 (6 bases each). The sequence derives from a man younger than 45 in good health. Written as DNA, the CDR3 is TGCGCCAGCAGCCATGGTTTTGGGGGGACAATCTACGAGCAGTACTTC. The encoded protein is CASSHGFGGTIYEQYF.